Presented here are 9 T cell receptor beta chains from one specimen sequenced in a study of response to subunit inactivated influenza vaccine. A single record per CDR3 protein comes from TCRdb applying MiXCR to the RT-PCR reads. Among fewer than 750,000 distinct CDR3 sequences listed, approximately 15% were seen once. The sequences come from PBMCs from blood, collected roughly 12 days after vaccination. The receptors stem from a man between 45 and 60 years old who received an inactivated influenza vaccine.

The chain joins TRBV15 to TRBJ2-5, with TRBD2 matching 9 bases. This CDR3 has 17 amino acids. The germline V gene has CDR1 LNHNV and CDR2 YYDKDF (reference sequence). J was trimmed by 5 bases and V by 4 bases; bases with no gene match: 14. CDR3 loop: CATSTPGAGGLGETQYF. CDR3 nucleotide sequence: TGTGCCACCAGCACCCCCGGCGCGGGGGGGCTAGGGGAGACCCAGTACTTC.

The CDR3 loop is CSAPAGTTQYF. The CDR3 DNA sequence: TGCAGTGCCCCAGCGGGCACTACGCAGTATTTT. This sequence joins TRBV20-1 and TRBJ2-3, with a weak D call TRBD2 (6 bases). CDR1 and CDR2 from the germline V gene are DFQATT and SNEGSKA (reference sequence). The CDR3 spans 11 residues. Trimming removed 6 bases at V and 8 bases at J, with 12 bases between.

CDR3 amino acids: CASSTSGRALSGELFF. The CDR3 DNA sequence: TGTGCCAGCAGCACCAGCGGGAGGGCCCTCAGCGGGGAGCTGTTTTTT. The rearrangement links TRBV11-2 to TRBJ2-2; 10 bases map to TRBD2. V lost 5 bases, J lost 7 bases, and 10 bases stayed unmatched. The CDR3 runs 16 residues. Germline V gene lookup returns CDR1 SGHAT and CDR2 FQNNGV.

The rearrangement uses TRBV24-1 and TRBJ2-3, with 10 bases lining up with TRBD1. This CDR3 contains 17 residues. V trimming: 4 bases; J trimming: 3 bases; junction bases outside the gene matches: 9. Germline V gene lookup returns CDR1 KGHDR and CDR2 SFDVKD. The CDR3: CATSDSDDRGLTDTQYF. The CDR3 region has the DNA TGTGCCACCAGTGACTCCGACGACAGGGGGCTGACAGATACGCAGTATTTT.

The rearrangement links TRBV20-1 to TRBJ2-1, with a weak D call TRBD1 (5 bases). Germline CDR1 DFQATT, CDR2 SNEGSKA (reference sequence). Between the trimmed V and J ends, which lost 1 base and 0 bases, there was a span of 16 bases. This CDR3 spans 17 amino acids. The CDR3 region is CSARVSFRASSYNEQFF. In nucleotides, the CDR3 is TGCAGTGCTAGAGTTTCCTTCAGGGCGAGCTCCTACAATGAGCAGTTCTTC.

This clonotype showed up just a few times. V usage is TRBV6-4 and J usage is TRBJ1-1, with TRBD1 identical over 7 bases. Germline V CDR1 and CDR2: MRHNA, SNTAGT. The CDR3 extends over 15 amino acids. J was trimmed by 1 base and V by 8 bases; bases with no gene match: 10. CDR3: CASGGTDQANTEAFF. The CDR3 coding sequence is TGTGCCAGCGGCGGGACAGACCAGGCGAACACTGAAGCTTTCTTT.

This clonotype was detected many times. V gene TRBV5-1 combines with J gene TRBJ2-1; 7 nucleotides agree with TRBD2. The CDR3 has 15 amino acids. Per germline, CDR1 SGHRS and CDR2 YFSETQ. Unmatched junction bases numbered 4, after V lost 0 bases and J lost 4 bases. For the CDR3, the DNA is TGCGCCAGCAGCTTGGCCGGGGAGGGATACAATGAGCAGTTCTTC. Amino acid sequence: CASSLAGEGYNEQFF.

This clonotype has just a few counts. The V call is TRBV12-3 or TRBV12-4, the J call TRBJ1-1; D possibly corresponds to TRBD1 (5 bases). V was shortened by 6 bases and J by 11 bases, with 16 bases between the two germline ends. This CDR3 has 12 residues. The DNA for the CDR3 is TGTGCCAGCAGCATGGCGGGGCGAGGCGCTTTCTTT. The encoded protein is CASSMAGRGAFF.

The gene calls are TRBV2 and TRBJ2-3, with D perhaps given as TRBD1 or TRBD2 (5 bases each). With 7 bases removed from V and 4 bases from J, the gap between germline ends came to 9 bases. This CDR3 region has 12 residues. CDR1 SNHLY and CDR2 FYNNEI come from the germline V gene. DNA for the CDR3: TGTGCCAGCAAACAGGAGGCAGATACGCAGTATTTT. Its protein is CASKQEADTQYF.